Listed here are 20 T cell receptor beta chains from one sample, sequenced in a study of blood T cell repertoires in COVID-19. Some clones are missing from TCRdb's copy, which holds only in-frame ones; the method was immunoSEQ multiplex PCR. This sample has some 100,000 clones; 80% to 90% occur once, and the top ten carry 7.9%. Sequencing was carried out using peripheral blood. The receptors were gathered from a man aged 70 or older who had recovered from COVID-19.

The chain recombines TRBV27 with TRBJ1-2; D gene ambiguous. V was trimmed by 4 bases and J by 2 bases, leaving 11 bases between them. The CDR3 is 14 residues long. Germline-derived CDR1 and CDR2 are MNHEY and SMNVEV (reference sequence). The chain's CDR3 is CASSSQTSNYGYTF. CDR3 in DNA: TGTGCCAGCAGTTCCCAGACAAGCAACTATGGCTACACCTTC.

The chain joins TRBV4-1 to TRBJ2-3, with TRBD1 matching over 7 bases. Looked up from germline, CDR1 is MGHRA and CDR2 is YSYEKL. With V trimmed by 3 bases and J by 6 bases, 12 bases remained unmatched. CDR3 length equals 16 residues. The DNA for the CDR3 is TGCGCCAGCAGCCATGAAGACAGGGTAACGGCGGATACGCAGTATTTT. This gives the protein CASSHEDRVTADTQYF.

The chain joins TRBV30 to TRBJ2-7; 9 bases agree with TRBD1. This CDR3 region has 13 residues. Germline V gene lookup returns CDR1 GTSNPN and CDR2 SVGIG (reference sequence). V lost 5 bases, J lost 3 bases, and 5 bases stayed unmatched. The CDR3 region has the DNA TGTGCCTGGGGCCGGGACAGGGTCTACGAGCAGTACTTC. Its protein product is CAWGRDRVYEQYF.

This clone was recorded at least ten times. The chain recombines TRBV19 with TRBJ2-1; 13 bases agree with TRBD2. CDR3 size: 18 residues. J gave up 1 base and V 7 bases, and 10 bases lay outside the gene matches. Germline V CDR1 and CDR2: LNHDA, SQIVND (reference sequence). In nucleotides, the CDR3 is TGTGCCAGTAAAGCCGGGACTAGCGGGACCTCGTCCTACAATGAGCAGTTCTTC. It translates to CASKAGTSGTSSYNEQFF.

This clone was observed a single time. The rearrangement links TRBV19 to TRBJ2-5; no reliable D call. This CDR3 region has 16 residues. The ends were cut back, 4 bases at V and 0 bases at J, with 15 bases in the middle. Germline CDR1 is LNHDA and CDR2 is SQIVND (reference sequence). CDR3 sequence reads: CASSKRSRRYQETQYF. The CDR3 DNA reads TGTGCCAGTAGTAAGAGGTCTCGACGATACCAAGAGACCCAGTACTTC.

This chain links TRBV6-4 with TRBJ2-1; D is possibly TRBD2 (6 bases). The CDR3 totals 15 residues. CDR1 MRHNA and CDR2 SNTAGT come from the germline V gene. V was trimmed by 4 bases and J by 8 bases, leaving 18 bases between them. This CDR3 reads CASSGGVRGSDEQFF. The CDR3 DNA reads TGTGCCAGCAGTGGGGGGGTAAGGGGATCCGATGAGCAGTTCTTC.

The chain couples TRBV29-1 to TRBJ2-5, with D possibly TRBD1 on 5 matching bases. Germline assignment: CDR1 SQVTM and CDR2 ANQGSEA. CDR3 size: 13 residues. The V gene lost 7 bases and the J gene lost 2 bases, with 14 bases spanning the gap. DNA for the CDR3: TGCAGCGCCCAGACAGTACCGCAAGAGACCCAGTACTTC. Translated: CSAQTVPQETQYF. The full variable domain, in which reference TRBV29-1 and TRBJ2-5 provide the parts outside the CDR3, is SAVISQKPSRDICQRGTSLTIQCQVDSQVTMMFWYRQQPGQSLTLIATANQGSEATYESGFVIDKFPISRPNLTFSTLTVSNMSPEDSSIYLCSAQTVPQETQYFGPGTRLLVL.

This rearrangement joins TRBV4-1 to TRBJ2-7, with TRBD1 as a possible D gene (6 bases). In germline, CDR1 is MGHRA, CDR2 YSYEKL. This CDR3 has 14 amino acids. Trimming cost V 4 bases and J 5 bases, with 15 bases left between them. CDR3 nucleotides: TGCGCCAGCAGCCGTTTCCGGGACACCGACGAGCAGTACTTC. Translated: CASSRFRDTDEQYF.

The genes are TRBV3-1 (or the pseudogene TRBV3-2) and TRBJ2-5; 9 bases match TRBD2. This CDR3 comprises 18 residues. Trimming took 1 base from V and 4 from J; bases not matched to a gene: 13. The V gene's germline CDR1 is LGHDT and CDR2 YNNKEL (reference sequence). CDR3 residues: CASSQVPRGGGRGETQYF. The CDR3 coding sequence is TGTGCCAGCAGCCAAGTCCCCCGAGGGGGCGGGAGGGGAGAGACCCAGTACTTC.

The chain employs TRBV6-6 and TRBJ2-2, with a possible D match to TRBD2 (6 bases). The CDR3 extends over 14 amino acids. Germline V gene data show CDR1 as MNHNY and CDR2 as SVGAGI (reference sequence). V was clipped by 8 bases and J by 4 bases, with 14 bases between them. The CDR3 DNA is TGTGCCAGCGGGGGACGGACTATCACCGGGGAGCTGTTTTTT. Its translation: CASGGRTITGELFF.

The CDR3 region is CASSLIPAARTGELFF. The DNA for the CDR3 is TGTGCCAGCAGTTTAATACCTGCGGCCAGAACCGGGGAGCTGTTTTTT. V gene TRBV27 combines with J gene TRBJ2-2; D call uncertain. The germline V gene has CDR1 MNHEY and CDR2 SMNVEV (reference sequence). The CDR3 totals 16 residues. Trimming shortened V by 2 bases and J by 5 bases, and 15 bases separated the two germline ends.

The sample holds one count of this clone. This chain links TRBV29-1 with TRBJ2-1; 13 positions agree with TRBD2. J gave up 5 bases and V 7 bases, and 5 bases lay outside the gene matches. The CDR3 sequence is 14 residues long. Germline-derived CDR1 and CDR2 are SQVTM and ANQGSEA. The CDR3 loop reads CSAPGLAGDNEQFF. The CDR3 DNA reads as TGCAGCGCCCCTGGACTAGCGGGGGACAATGAGCAGTTCTTC.

The CDR3 reads CASSLVRRLQETQYF. CDR3 bases: TGTGCCAGCAGCTTAGTGCGGAGACTCCAAGAGACCCAGTACTTC. The chain links TRBV7-9 to TRBJ2-5; D not resolved. Trimming cost V 1 base and J 1 base, with 10 bases left between them. In germline, CDR1 is SEHNR, CDR2 FQNEAQ (reference sequence). This CDR3 spans 15 amino acids.

For the CDR3, the DNA is TGTGCCAGCAGCTTAAACGGTGGAGTCTCACCCCTCCACTTT. Its translation: CASSLNGGVSPLHF. The J gene is TRBJ1-6, the V gene TRBV11-2; D not resolved. There are 14 residues in the CDR3. V was cut by 2 bases and J by 10 bases, with 12 bases left in between. In germline, CDR1 is SGHAT, CDR2 FQNNGV.

The chain couples TRBV5-1 to TRBJ2-2; the D gene is possibly TRBD1 (6 bases). CDR3 size: 15 residues. Trimming removed 7 bases from V and 0 bases from J, with 13 bases in between. Germline V gene sequence: CDR1 SGHRS, CDR2 YFSETQ. The CDR3 loop reads CASEIGTTNTGELFF. The CDR3 DNA sequence: TGCGCCAGCGAAATAGGGACAACGAACACCGGGGAGCTGTTTTTT.

The V and J genes are TRBV12-2 and TRBJ1-1; the table assigns TRBD1, which was not confirmed against the DNA. TRBV12-2 is recorded as a pseudogene. CDR3 length: 17 residues. The CDR3 DNA is TGTGCAAGTCGGCTCGAGACGAGGGACAGGGCGAACACTGAAGCTTTCTTT. Amino acids: CASRLETRDRANTEAFF.

The chain combines TRBV28 with TRBJ1-2; D is perhaps TRBD1 (5 bases). The CDR3 extends over 15 amino acids. CDR1 and CDR2 (germline): MDHEN, SYDVKM. V lost 5 bases to trimming and J lost 5 bases, with 18 bases between them. The CDR3 region is CASSRLGTGGYGYTF. CDR3 coding DNA: TGTGCCAGCAGTCGTCTCGGGACGGGGGGGTATGGCTACACCTTC.

CDR3 nucleotide sequence: TGTGCCAGCTCACCGAAACAGGGGACACTGGCGAACACCGGGGAGCTGTTTTTT. It specifies CASSPKQGTLANTGELFF. This chain connects TRBV18 to TRBJ2-2, with 7 bases aligning to TRBD1. CDR3 length equals 18 residues. The germline CDR1 and CDR2 sequences are KGHSH and LQKENI. With 3 bases clipped from V and 0 bases from J, the junction kept 10 bases outside the gene matches.

A few counts support this clone. V usage is TRBV5-1 and J usage is TRBJ2-1; 11 nucleotides align to TRBD1. The CDR3 sequence is 15 residues long. With V trimmed by 4 bases and J by 0 bases, 0 bases remained unmatched. Germline V gene sequence: CDR1 SGHRS, CDR2 YFSETQ. CDR3 region: CASSGQGASYNEQFF. The CDR3, as DNA: TGCGCCAGCAGCGGACAGGGGGCCTCCTACAATGAGCAGTTCTTC.

V is TRBV27 and J is TRBJ2-6, with unresolved D. Trimming left V 3 bases short and J 0 bases short, with 6 bases between. Germline CDR1 is MNHEY and CDR2 is SMNVEV (reference sequence). This CDR3 region has 15 residues. CDR3 residues: CASSFSGSGANVLTF. The CDR3, as DNA: TGTGCCAGCAGTTTCTCGGGCTCTGGGGCCAACGTCCTGACTTTC.